This T cell receptor delta chain originates from a study of γδ T cells in repeated Plasmodium falciparum infection. Gammadelta T cells were flow-sorted from PBMC into Vgamma9/Vdelta2+ and Vdelta2-negative populations for bulk analysis. TCRdb re-identified clones in the multiplex PCR reads via CATT. The table shows roughly 48,000 delta-chain clones, with roughly 1.5% occurring only once. The V segment lost 5 bases and the J segment 0 bases; nucleotides outside the gene matches: 26. The V gene's germline CDR1 is TSWWSYY and CDR2 QGS. The CDR3 runs 22 residues. This clone was counted many times. This likely stems from a read error, as it lies one base from a far larger clone. Other nucleotide sequences from this sample produce the same CDR3.

The sequenced material came from gamma-delta T cells from blood. The chain couples TRDV1 to TRDJ1, with 8 bases identical to TRDD3. TCRdb records no J gene; here it was assigned by comparing the DNA to germline. The clonotype comes from a pool of human donors (malaria-infected and uninfected, not separated). The CDR3 coding sequence is TGTGCTCTTGGGTTCTCCGGCTACACACCCCTGGGGGACCGAACCTACACCGATAAACTCATCTTT. This codes for CALGFSGYTPLGDRTYTDKLIF.